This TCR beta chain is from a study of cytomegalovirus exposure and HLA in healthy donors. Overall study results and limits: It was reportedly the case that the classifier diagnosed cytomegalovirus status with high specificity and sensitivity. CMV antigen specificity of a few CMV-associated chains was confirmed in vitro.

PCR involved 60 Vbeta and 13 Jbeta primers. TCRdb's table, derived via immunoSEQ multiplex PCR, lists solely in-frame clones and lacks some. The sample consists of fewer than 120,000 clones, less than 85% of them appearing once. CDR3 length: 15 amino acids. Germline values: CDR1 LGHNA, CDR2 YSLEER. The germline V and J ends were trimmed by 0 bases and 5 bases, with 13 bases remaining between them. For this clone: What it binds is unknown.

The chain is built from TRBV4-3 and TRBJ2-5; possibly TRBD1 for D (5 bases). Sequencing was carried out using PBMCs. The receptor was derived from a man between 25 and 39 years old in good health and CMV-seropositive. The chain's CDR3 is CASSQDARGDETQYF. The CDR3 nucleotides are TGCGCCAGCAGCCAAGACGCTAGGGGCGACGAGACCCAGTACTTC.